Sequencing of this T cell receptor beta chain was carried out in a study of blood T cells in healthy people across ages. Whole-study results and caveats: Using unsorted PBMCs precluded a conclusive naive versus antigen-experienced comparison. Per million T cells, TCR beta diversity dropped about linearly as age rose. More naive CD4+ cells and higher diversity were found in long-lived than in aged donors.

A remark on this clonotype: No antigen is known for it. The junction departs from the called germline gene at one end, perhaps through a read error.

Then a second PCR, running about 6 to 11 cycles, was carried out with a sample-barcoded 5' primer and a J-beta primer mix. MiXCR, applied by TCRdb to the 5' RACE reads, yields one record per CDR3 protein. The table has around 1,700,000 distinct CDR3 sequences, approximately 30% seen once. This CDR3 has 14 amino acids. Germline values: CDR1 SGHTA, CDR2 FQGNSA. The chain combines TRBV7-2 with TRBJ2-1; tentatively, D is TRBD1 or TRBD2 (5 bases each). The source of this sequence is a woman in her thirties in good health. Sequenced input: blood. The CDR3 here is CASNVRGGGNGQFF. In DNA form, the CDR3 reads TGTGCCAGCAACGTCCGGGGCGGTGGGAATGGGCAGTTCTTC.